The text below deals with one TCR beta chain. Its antigen remains unknown. Naivety among CD8 cells was defined by CD45RO negativity and positive CCR7 selection, thereby excluding terminally differentiated effector memory CD45RA+ cells. Healthy HIV-negative adults without recent acute infections or vaccinations served as donors. This entry comes from a study of shared clonotypes between healthy human individuals. Study results and caveats: Against clonotypes common to all four donors, non-shared ones had lower generation probabilities.

The assay ran at deep level. Per sorted-subset replicate PCR, input was approximately 210 ng DNA, representing tens of thousands of T cell genomes. Profiling relied on immunoSEQ multiplex PCR, and the TCRdb table lists in-frame clones only, not all of them. The table has roughly 2.1 million clones, about 93% seen once. Per germline, CDR1 ENHRY and CDR2 SYGVKD. The CDR3 covers 13 residues. V was shortened by 5 bases and J by 4 bases, with 10 bases between the two germline ends. The specimen was naive CD8+ T cells from PBMCs. This clonotype was sampled from a man aged 18 to 29 in good health. Some clones in this sample may be carry-over from other donors' samples. The J gene is TRBJ2-3, the V gene TRBV10-3; D is ambiguous. The CDR3 spells CAISPDIADTQYF. Here the CDR3 DNA reads TGTGCCATCAGTCCTGATATTGCAGATACGCAGTATTTT.